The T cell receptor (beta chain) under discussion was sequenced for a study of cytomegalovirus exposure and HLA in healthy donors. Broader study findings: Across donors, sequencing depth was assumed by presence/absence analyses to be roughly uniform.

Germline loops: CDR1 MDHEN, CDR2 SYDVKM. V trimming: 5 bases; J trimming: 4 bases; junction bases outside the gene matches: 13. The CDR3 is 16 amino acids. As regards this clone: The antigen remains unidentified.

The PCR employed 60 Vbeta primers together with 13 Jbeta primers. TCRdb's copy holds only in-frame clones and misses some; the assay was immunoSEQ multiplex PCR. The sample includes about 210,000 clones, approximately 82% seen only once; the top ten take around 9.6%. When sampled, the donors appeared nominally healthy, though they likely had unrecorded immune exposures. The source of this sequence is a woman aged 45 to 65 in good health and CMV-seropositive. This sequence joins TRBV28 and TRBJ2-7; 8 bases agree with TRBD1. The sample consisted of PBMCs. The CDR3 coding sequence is TGTGCCAGCAGTCCTACCGTCGGCAGGGGGCGTTACGAGCAGTACTTC. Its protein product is CASSPTVGRGRYEQYF.